The 19 T cell receptor beta chains reported below all come from one sample, sequenced in a study of identical twins. MiXCR, applied by TCRdb to the 5' RACE reads, yields one record per CDR3 protein. Altogether about 550,000 distinct CDR3 sequences are present, around 24% being singletons, with the ten largest covering approximately 0.52%. A further study also used this sample, focusing on yellow fever vaccine responses in identical twins.

The specimen sequenced was CD4+ T cells sorted from blood. The receptors originated from a woman between 18 and 29 years old in good health.

The chain couples TRBV7-8 to TRBJ2-5, with D possibly TRBD1 on 5 matching bases. The germline V gene encodes CDR1 SGHVS and CDR2 FQNEAQ. The V end lost 7 bases, the J end lost 1 base, and 16 bases lay between the germline ends. The CDR3 totals 15 residues. The CDR3 reads CASTTRRVGQETQYF. The CDR3 DNA is TGTGCCAGCACCACACGCAGGGTTGGCCAAGAGACCCAGTACTTC.

This clonotype was detected a few times. This sequence joins TRBV20-1 and TRBJ2-7; 11 nucleotides agree with TRBD2. Germline values: CDR1 DFQATT, CDR2 SNEGSKA (reference sequence). J was trimmed by 5 bases and V by 0 bases; bases with no gene match: 9. The CDR3 has 16 residues. The CDR3, as DNA: TGCAGTGCTAGAGATCCGGCTAGCGGGAGGACCGACGAGCAGTACTTC. It is translated as CSARDPASGRTDEQYF.

The chain combines TRBV2 with TRBJ1-4; a possible D gene is TRBD1 (5 bases). CDR3 size: 14 residues. V lost 8 bases and J lost 4, with 14 bases in between. Germline V gene sequence: CDR1 SNHLY, CDR2 FYNNEI. The CDR3 DNA is TGTGCCAGCGAAGGCAAACAGGATAATGAAAAACTGTTTTTT. Translating it yields CASEGKQDNEKLFF.

Turning to this clonotype: This clone may be a read error of a much larger clone one base away. V gene TRBV7-2 combines with J gene TRBJ2-1; D is uncertain. CDR1 SGHTA and CDR2 FQGNSA come from the germline V gene. The CDR3 is 11 amino acids. The CDR3 sequence: CASSQDNELFF. Written as DNA, the CDR3 is TGTGCCAGCAGCCAAGACAATGAGCTGTTCTTC.

This clonotype was found a few times. The chain employs TRBV24-1 and TRBJ2-3; 8 positions agree with TRBD2. This CDR3 has 16 amino acids. V lost 5 bases and J lost 6; bases outside the gene matches: 12. Germline CDR1 is KGHDR and CDR2 is SFDVKD. Here the CDR3 DNA reads TGTGCCACCAGTGGGGGGGCCGGGAGGGCCAAGGATACGCAGTATTTT. It translates to CATSGGAGRAKDTQYF.

The table lists this clonotype with a few counts. Here the CDR3 DNA reads TGTGCCAGCAGCCGGGACCTTAATGAAAAACTGTTTTTT. Protein sequence: CASSRDLNEKLFF. V gene TRBV14 combines with J gene TRBJ1-4; D might be TRBD1 (5 bases). Trimming took off 4 bases at V and 4 bases at J, with 7 bases between the two ends. Germline V CDR1 and CDR2: SGHDN, FVKESK. The CDR3 runs 13 residues. The whole variable domain, filled in from reference TRBV14 and TRBJ1-4, reads EAGVTQFPSHSVIEKGQTVTLRCDPISGHDNLYWYRRVMGKEIKFLLHFVKESKQDESGMPNNRFLAERTGGTYSTLKVQPAELEDSGVYFCASSRDLNEKLFFGSGTQLSVL.

This sequence joins TRBV7-3 and TRBJ2-1; 8 bases agree with TRBD2. Germline V lookup: CDR1 SGHTA, CDR2 FQGTGA. V lost 1 base, J lost 5 bases, and 4 bases stayed unmatched. The CDR3 is 15 residues long. In DNA, the CDR3 is TGTGCCAGCAGCTTAAGAGCGGGAGCAGACAATGAGCAGTTCTTC. Protein: CASSLRAGADNEQFF.

The chain joins TRBV18 to TRBJ2-7; D is possibly TRBD1 (6 bases). The CDR3 is 14 residues long. Deletions cut 0 bases from V and 6 bases from J, with 12 bases between. The germline V gene encodes CDR1 KGHSH and CDR2 LQKENI. CDR3 amino acids: CASSPPGGKGEQYF. The CDR3 DNA sequence: TGTGCCAGCTCACCACCAGGGGGTAAGGGCGAGCAGTACTTC.

The gene calls are TRBV5-4 and TRBJ2-1; unclear D gene. This CDR3 region has 12 residues. Trimming pared 4 bases from V and 3 bases from J, leaving 5 bases between. Germline CDR1 and CDR2: SGHNT and YYREEE (reference sequence). The DNA of the CDR3 is TGTGCCAGCAGCCATGACTACAATGAGCAGTTCTTC. This translates into CASSHDYNEQFF.

This clonotype was seen many times. The V call is TRBV12-3 or TRBV12-4, the J call TRBJ2-7; D possibly corresponds to TRBD2 (6 bases). V shed 4 bases and J shed 2 bases, with 12 bases lying between them. The CDR3 has 14 residues. The CDR3 spells CASSSLRDPYEQYV. The CDR3 region has the DNA TGTGCCAGCAGTTCCCTGCGGGATCCCTACGAGCAGTACGTC.

In its sample, this clonotype was seen a few times. This chain joins TRBV20-1 and TRBJ1-5; unclear D gene. Germline CDR1 DFQATT, CDR2 SNEGSKA (reference sequence). Trimming took 5 bases from V and 7 from J, leaving 6 bases between them. The CDR3 runs to 10 residues. Here the CDR3 DNA reads TGCAGTGCTGACCGACAGCCCCAGCATTTT. The encoded protein is CSADRQPQHF.

This clonotype was found a few times. J is TRBJ2-1 and V is TRBV20-1, with 9 nucleotides matching TRBD2. Germline V gene sequence: CDR1 DFQATT, CDR2 SNEGSKA (reference sequence). The J segment lost 3 bases and the V segment lost 0 bases, leaving 9 bases of the junction unmatched. The CDR3 contains 17 residues. The DNA for the CDR3 is TGCAGTGCTAGAGATCCCGGACTAGCGCAACTCTACAATGAGCAGTTCTTC. This translates into CSARDPGLAQLYNEQFF.

The rearrangement uses TRBV20-1 and TRBJ2-5; 7 nucleotides agree with TRBD2. J was trimmed by 5 bases and V by 7 bases; bases with no gene match: 4. From germline, CDR1 is DFQATT and CDR2 SNEGSKA (reference sequence). The CDR3 consists of 11 residues. This CDR3 is CSGAGVETQYF. CDR3 nucleotides: TGCAGTGGTGCGGGGGTGGAGACCCAGTACTTC.

In its sample, this clonotype was seen many times. V and J are TRBV12-3 or TRBV12-4 and TRBJ2-1; the match to TRBD2 covers 10 bases. The trim removed 6 bases at V and 3 bases at J, leaving 5 bases unmatched. The CDR3 has 15 residues. DNA for the CDR3: TGTGCCAGCAGCCCGGGACTAGCGCTCTACAATGAGCAGTTCTTC. Its protein product is CASSPGLALYNEQFF.

The gene calls are TRBV4-1 and TRBJ2-6; D perhaps matches TRBD1 (5 bases). The CDR3 spans 15 residues. Germline CDR1 MGHRA, CDR2 YSYEKL. V was cut by 1 base and J by 2 bases, with 6 bases left in between. DNA for the CDR3: TGCGCCAGCAGCCAAGCAGGGCCTGGGGCCAACGTCCTGACTTTC. Protein product: CASSQAGPGANVLTF.

The sample holds a few counts of this clonotype. The genes are TRBV6-1 and TRBJ2-7, with D possibly matching TRBD1 (6 bases). The CDR3 runs to 14 residues. Trimming left V 1 base short and J 5 bases short, with 12 bases between. Per germline, CDR1 MNHNS and CDR2 SASEGT. The DNA for the CDR3 is TGTGCCAGCAGTGAAGACCGACAGGCCCACGAGCAGTACTTC. It translates to CASSEDRQAHEQYF.

The CDR3 sequence is CASSPAAGGRNEQFF. The CDR3 DNA reads TGTGCCAGCAGTCCGGCCGCGGGAGGTAGGAATGAGCAGTTCTTC. The chain employs TRBV28 and TRBJ2-1, with 8 bases identical to TRBD2. CDR1 MDHEN and CDR2 SYDVKM come from the germline V gene. This CDR3 region has 15 residues. Losses at the gene ends were 5 bases for V and 7 bases for J; bases not matched to a gene: 10.

The chain joins TRBV6-5 to TRBJ2-1; D may be TRBD2 (6 bases). The CDR3 is 14 residues long. Trimming removed 7 bases at V and 3 bases at J, with 13 bases between. Germline CDR1 reads MNHEY; CDR2 reads SVGAGI. The CDR3 loop reads CASKLADLYNEQFF. CDR3 nucleotide sequence: TGTGCCAGCAAGTTAGCGGACCTCTACAATGAGCAGTTCTTC.

This clonotype was observed a handful of times. The genes are TRBV27 and TRBJ2-7, with 10 bases lining up with TRBD2. The CDR3 contains 19 residues. V lost 3 bases to trimming and J lost 3 bases; unmatched junction nucleotides: 17. The V gene's germline CDR1 is MNHEY and CDR2 SMNVEV (reference sequence). Written as DNA, the CDR3 is TGTGCCAGCAGTTTGCAACCCCCCTCAGCGGGAGGGCCTATCTACGAGCAGTACTTC. Translating it yields CASSLQPPSAGGPIYEQYF.